A selection of T cell receptor beta chains follows, all from one sample in a study of shared clonotypes between healthy human individuals. Libraries were prepared by immunoSEQ multiplex PCR; TCRdb keeps only in-frame clonotypes and omits some of them. The repertoire holds about 2.4 million clones, with just over 90% as singletons. Sequences were obtained from naive CD4+ T cells sorted from blood. These receptors were collected from a man aged 18 to 35 in good health. Each CDR3 is given with its conserved first and last residue. D genes are given only for firm matches. Expanded clones are given a class, and other clones once, few, many or no size at all.

V gene: TRBV5-1
clone size: .
D gene: .
CDR3 length: 16
J gene: TRBJ1-1
CDR3 DNA: TGCGCCAGCAGCGCGAGCGTGGGGGGGACGAACACTGAAGCTTTCTTT
CDR3 protein: CASSASVGGTNTEAFF

V gene: TRBV6-6
clone size: .
D gene: TRBD2
CDR3 length: 15
J gene: TRBJ2-3
CDR3 DNA: TGTGCCAGCAACCCGGGACTAGCGGCGTCAGATACGCAGTATTTT
CDR3 protein: CASNPGLAASDTQYF

V gene: TRBV5-8
clone size: .
D gene: TRBD2
CDR3 length: 18
J gene: TRBJ2-3
CDR3 DNA: TGTGCCAGCAGCGATGGACTAGCGGGGGGCCACCGCACAGATACGCAGTATTTT
CDR3 protein: CASSDGLAGGHRTDTQYF

V gene: TRBV6-1
clone size: .
D gene: TRBD1
CDR3 length: 15
J gene: TRBJ2-7
CDR3 DNA: TGTGCCAGCAGTGAAGCGGCCCAGGGGGCCTACGAGCAGTACTTC
CDR3 protein: CASSEAAQGAYEQYF

V gene: TRBV6-1
clone size: once
D gene: .
CDR3 length: 12
J gene: TRBJ2-5
CDR3 DNA: TGTGCCAGCAGTGCTACGCCCGAGACCCAGTACTTC
CDR3 protein: CASSATPETQYF

V gene: TRBV6-1
clone size: .
D gene: .
CDR3 length: 14
J gene: TRBJ1-4
CDR3 DNA: TGTGCCTCAGCATTCGGGATAACTAATGAAAAACTGTTTTTT
CDR3 protein: CASAFGITNEKLFF

V gene: TRBV10-3
clone size: .
D gene: TRBD1
CDR3 length: 12
J gene: TRBJ1-2
CDR3 DNA: TGTGCCATCAGCCGGGACAGAGATGGCTACACCTTC
CDR3 protein: CAISRDRDGYTF

V gene: TRBV23-1
clone size: once
D gene: .
CDR3 length: 12
J gene: TRBJ2-7
CDR3 DNA: TGCGCCAGCAGTCAATACAGGTGGGAGCAGTACTTC
CDR3 protein: CASSQYRWEQYF

V gene: TRBV19
clone size: .
D gene: TRBD1
CDR3 length: 15
J gene: TRBJ1-4
CDR3 DNA: TGTGCCAGCACGGACAGGGCATATCTTGGGGAAAAACTGTTTTTT
CDR3 protein: CASTDRAYLGEKLFF

V gene: TRBV5-1
clone size: .
D gene: TRBD2
CDR3 length: 15
J gene: TRBJ2-5
CDR3 DNA: TGCGCCAGCAGCGGCGCTGGGACTAATCAAGAGACCCAGTACTTC
CDR3 protein: CASSGAGTNQETQYF

V gene: TRBV7-2
clone size: .
D gene: .
CDR3 length: 16
J gene: TRBJ1-3
CDR3 DNA: TGTGCCAGCAGCTTATGGGGCCCTACGGGGGGAAACACCATATATTTT
CDR3 protein: CASSLWGPTGGNTIYF

V gene: TRBV5-1
clone size: .
D gene: TRBD1
CDR3 length: 16
J gene: TRBJ2-1
CDR3 DNA: TGCGCCAGCAGCCTACTTCCGGGACAGGTTAACAATGAGCAGTTCTTC
CDR3 protein: CASSLLPGQVNNEQFF

V gene: TRBV19
clone size: .
D gene: TRBD1
CDR3 length: 15
J gene: TRBJ1-1
CDR3 DNA: TGTGCCAGTAGGATGACAGGGGGAGGGGGCACTGAAGCTTTCTTT
CDR3 protein: CASRMTGGGGTEAFF

V gene: TRBV29-1
clone size: .
D gene: .
CDR3 length: 13
J gene: TRBJ1-4
CDR3 DNA: TGCAGCGTTGATGGGGGGACTAATGAAAAACTGTTTTTT
CDR3 protein: CSVDGGTNEKLFF

V gene: TRBV5-5
clone size: .
D gene: TRBD1
CDR3 length: 17
J gene: TRBJ1-4
CDR3 DNA: TGTGCCAGCAGCTCTAGACTACCGGGACAGGGAAATGAAAAACTGTTTTTT
CDR3 protein: CASSSRLPGQGNEKLFF

V gene: TRBV9
clone size: once
D gene: .
CDR3 length: 16
J gene: TRBJ2-2
CDR3 DNA: TGTGCCAGCAGCGTAGGGGTCGGGACCAACACCGGGGAGCTGTTTTTT
CDR3 protein: CASSVGVGTNTGELFF

V gene: TRBV2
clone size: .
D gene: .
CDR3 length: 15
J gene: TRBJ1-5
CDR3 DNA: TGTGCCAGCAGTGTTAATTCAAACGGCAATCAGCCCCAGCATTTT
CDR3 protein: CASSVNSNGNQPQHF

V gene: TRBV28
clone size: .
D gene: .
CDR3 length: 11
J gene: TRBJ1-5
CDR3 DNA: TGTGCCAGCAGTTCCACAGGGTCCTCGAATTTT
CDR3 protein: CASSSTGSSNF

V gene: TRBV19
clone size: .
D gene: TRBD2
CDR3 length: 14
J gene: TRBJ2-7
CDR3 DNA: TGTGCCAGTAGTCCCGGGGGAGGGTCCTACGAGCAGTACTTC
CDR3 protein: CASSPGGGSYEQYF

V gene: TRBV5-1
clone size: .
D gene: .
CDR3 length: 14
J gene: TRBJ1-4
CDR3 DNA: TGCGCCAGCAGCCGGGACGGCATAAATGAAAAACTGTTTTTT
CDR3 protein: CASSRDGINEKLFF

V gene: TRBV27
clone size: .
D gene: .
CDR3 length: 17
J gene: TRBJ2-2
CDR3 DNA: TGTGCCAGCAGCGCTTCCGGGACCCAATTGAACACCGGGGAGCTGTTTTTT
CDR3 protein: CASSASGTQLNTGELFF

V gene: TRBV18
clone size: once
D gene: .
CDR3 length: 15
J gene: TRBJ2-3
CDR3 DNA: TGTGCCAGCTCACCTTCCCTATCTAGCACAGATACGCAGTATTTT
CDR3 protein: CASSPSLSSTDTQYF

V gene: TRBV4-1
clone size: .
D gene: TRBD1
CDR3 length: 13
J gene: TRBJ2-7
CDR3 DNA: TGCGCCAGCAGTCGAAGGGGACAGACCGAGCAGTACTTC
CDR3 protein: CASSRRGQTEQYF

V gene: TRBV15
clone size: .
D gene: .
CDR3 length: 16
J gene: TRBJ1-4
CDR3 DNA: TGTGCCACCAGCAGAGAGGTTCCGGCCTTGGGTGAAAAACTGTTTTTT
CDR3 protein: CATSREVPALGEKLFF

V gene: TRBV14
clone size: .
D gene: TRBD2
CDR3 length: 15
J gene: TRBJ2-6
CDR3 DNA: TGTGCCAGCAGCCAAGTAGCGGGTGGGGCCAACGTCCTGACTTTC
CDR3 protein: CASSQVAGGANVLTF

V gene: TRBV6-5
clone size: .
D gene: .
CDR3 length: 15
J gene: TRBJ2-1
CDR3 DNA: TGTGCCAGCAGTTCTCCGTCGGGGATCTACAATGAGCAGTTCTTC
CDR3 protein: CASSSPSGIYNEQFF

V gene: TRBV15
clone size: .
D gene: TRBD1
CDR3 length: 16
J gene: TRBJ1-1
CDR3 DNA: TGTGCCACCAGCAGAGGACAGGGACTCATGAACACTGAAGCTTTCTTT
CDR3 protein: CATSRGQGLMNTEAFF

V gene: TRBV7-8
clone size: .
D gene: .
CDR3 length: 17
J gene: TRBJ1-5
CDR3 DNA: TGTGCCAGCAGCTTAGGAGGTTTGAGAAATAGCAATCAGCCCCAGCATTTT
CDR3 protein: CASSLGGLRNSNQPQHF

V gene: TRBV10-3
clone size: .
D gene: TRBD2
CDR3 length: 13
J gene: TRBJ2-1
CDR3 DNA: TGTGCCATCAGTGAGTCCGGCGGGGGGGGTGAGTTCTTC
CDR3 protein: CAISESGGGGEFF

V gene: TRBV5-1
clone size: .
D gene: .
CDR3 length: 14
J gene: TRBJ2-3
CDR3 DNA: TGCGCCAGTTGGAACAGGGGAGGGCCAGATACGCAGTATTTT
CDR3 protein: CASWNRGGPDTQYF

V gene: TRBV6-6
clone size: once
D gene: TRBD1
CDR3 length: 15
J gene: TRBJ1-3
CDR3 DNA: TGTGCCAGCAGTTCCCCCGACAGGGCTGGAAACACCATATATTTT
CDR3 protein: CASSSPDRAGNTIYF

V gene: TRBV27
clone size: .
D gene: TRBD1
CDR3 length: 16
J gene: TRBJ2-2
CDR3 DNA: TGTGCCAGCAGTTTATCGGGGACAGGGGGCAGGAGGGAGCTGTTTTTT
CDR3 protein: CASSLSGTGGRRELFF

V gene: TRBV7-2
clone size: .
D gene: TRBD1
CDR3 length: 15
J gene: TRBJ2-3
CDR3 DNA: TGTGCCAGCAGCTTAGTGGGACAGGGGACAGATACGCAGTATTTT
CDR3 protein: CASSLVGQGTDTQYF

V gene: TRBV30
clone size: once
D gene: .
CDR3 length: 14
J gene: TRBJ1-2
CDR3 DNA: TGTGCCTGGAGTGTAGGAACAGGGAACTATGGCTACACCTTC
CDR3 protein: CAWSVGTGNYGYTF

V gene: TRBV25-1
clone size: .
D gene: .
CDR3 length: 13
J gene: TRBJ2-3
CDR3 DNA: TGTGCCAGCAAAAGCAGTGGCACAGATACGCAGTATTTT
CDR3 protein: CASKSSGTDTQYF

V gene: TRBV10-3
clone size: .
D gene: .
CDR3 length: 13
J gene: TRBJ1-3
CDR3 DNA: TGTGCCTCCCGAGACAGCTCTGGAAACACCATATATTTT
CDR3 protein: CASRDSSGNTIYF

V gene: TRBV5-1
clone size: .
D gene: TRBD1
CDR3 length: 16
J gene: TRBJ2-5
CDR3 DNA: TGCGCCAGCAGCGAAACCGGGACAGGGGGCCCAGAGACCCAGTACTTC
CDR3 protein: CASSETGTGGPETQYF

V gene: TRBV5-4
clone size: .
D gene: TRBD2
CDR3 length: 19
J gene: TRBJ2-5
CDR3 DNA: TGTGCCAGCAGCTCCACCCGATCGGGACTAGCGGGAGAACGGGAGACCCAGTACTTC
CDR3 protein: CASSSTRSGLAGERETQYF

V gene: TRBV7-9
clone size: .
D gene: .
CDR3 length: 15
J gene: TRBJ1-1
CDR3 DNA: TGTGCCAGCAGCTTAGTCCGGGACAAGAACACTGAAGCTTTCTTT
CDR3 protein: CASSLVRDKNTEAFF

V gene: TRBV18
clone size: few
D gene: .
CDR3 length: 12
J gene: TRBJ1-6
CDR3 DNA: TGTGCCAGCTCATCCGCTAATTCACCCCTCCACTTT
CDR3 protein: CASSSANSPLHF

V gene: TRBV9
clone size: once
D gene: TRBD2
CDR3 length: 19
J gene: TRBJ2-2
CDR3 DNA: TGTGCCAGCAGCCCCCGCGGGGCTAGCGGGAGCCCGAACACCGGGGAGCTGTTTTTT
CDR3 protein: CASSPRGASGSPNTGELFF

V gene: TRBV30
clone size: .
D gene: TRBD1
CDR3 length: 15
J gene: TRBJ2-7
CDR3 DNA: TGTGCCTGGACCTACCGGGACAGGGGTTCCTACGAGCAGTACTTC
CDR3 protein: CAWTYRDRGSYEQYF

V gene: TRBV5-1
clone size: .
D gene: .
CDR3 length: 16
J gene: TRBJ1-6
CDR3 DNA: TGCGCCAGCAGCTTGGTCGGGGTAGGGTTAAATTCACCCCTCCACTTT
CDR3 protein: CASSLVGVGLNSPLHF

V gene: TRBV13
clone size: .
D gene: TRBD1
CDR3 length: 16
J gene: TRBJ1-5
CDR3 DNA: TGTGCCAGCAGCGCCCGGGACAGGGGTCGCGGTCAGCCCCAGCATTTT
CDR3 protein: CASSARDRGRGQPQHF

V gene: TRBV13
clone size: .
D gene: TRBD2
CDR3 length: 17
J gene: TRBJ2-1
CDR3 DNA: TGTGCCAGCAGCCAATTTCGGACTAGCGGTATTTTCAATGAGCAGTTCTTC
CDR3 protein: CASSQFRTSGIFNEQFF

V gene: TRBV5-4
clone size: .
D gene: TRBD1
CDR3 length: 15
J gene: TRBJ1-3
CDR3 DNA: TGTGCCAGCAGCCGACAGGGAATCTCTGGAAACACCATATATTTT
CDR3 protein: CASSRQGISGNTIYF

V gene: TRBV11-2
clone size: once
D gene: TRBD2
CDR3 length: 17
J gene: TRBJ2-7
CDR3 DNA: TGTGCCAGCAGCCCCGGAAAGCGGGAGGTTCCTTCCTACGAGCAGTACTTC
CDR3 protein: CASSPGKREVPSYEQYF

V gene: TRBV18
clone size: .
D gene: .
CDR3 length: 14
J gene: TRBJ1-1
CDR3 DNA: TGTGCCAGCTCACCGGAGACAGGTCACACTGAAGCTTTCTTT
CDR3 protein: CASSPETGHTEAFF

V gene: TRBV7-2
clone size: .
D gene: TRBD2
CDR3 length: 15
J gene: TRBJ2-3
CDR3 DNA: TGTGCCAGCAGCTTAGTGGTAGCGGGAGAAGATACGCAGTATTTT
CDR3 protein: CASSLVVAGEDTQYF

V gene: TRBV19
clone size: .
D gene: .
CDR3 length: 13
J gene: TRBJ1-5
CDR3 DNA: TGTGCCAGTAGTATGGGGGGCAATCAGCCCCAGCATTTT
CDR3 protein: CASSMGGNQPQHF

V gene: TRBV18
clone size: .
D gene: .
CDR3 length: 15
J gene: TRBJ1-1
CDR3 DNA: TGTGCCAGCTCACAAGGGACCCAGAGGAACACTGAAGCTTTCTTT
CDR3 protein: CASSQGTQRNTEAFF

V gene: TRBV7-2
clone size: .
D gene: .
CDR3 length: 15
J gene: TRBJ1-1
CDR3 DNA: TGTGCCAGCAGCTTAGTTCAGGGCGCGGCCACTGAAGCTTTCTTT
CDR3 protein: CASSLVQGAATEAFF

V gene: TRBV28
clone size: .
D gene: TRBD2
CDR3 length: 16
J gene: TRBJ2-1
CDR3 DNA: TGTGCCAGCAGCCCGGGTGGACTAGCGGGGAACAATGAGCAGTTCTTC
CDR3 protein: CASSPGGLAGNNEQFF

V gene: TRBV6-4
clone size: few
D gene: TRBD1
CDR3 length: 12
J gene: TRBJ1-1
CDR3 DNA: TGTGCCAGCAGTGACACAGGGGGTGAAGCTTTCTTT
CDR3 protein: CASSDTGGEAFF

V gene: TRBV5-5
clone size: .
D gene: TRBD2
CDR3 length: 16
J gene: TRBJ2-7
CDR3 DNA: TGTGCCAGCAGCTTGGGAGCGGGAGTGGAATCCTACGAGCAGTACTTC
CDR3 protein: CASSLGAGVESYEQYF